This is a list of T cell receptor beta chains from one sample in a study of T cell repertoires in cytomegalovirus infection. TCRdb independently ran MiXCR on the reads; one entry per CDR3 protein. The sample consists of approximately 170,000 distinct CDR3 sequences, 15% to 20% of them appearing once. The sequencing input was CD8+ T cells from PBMCs. The receptors were sampled from a human donor in good health (CMV status not recorded). Some clones in this sample may be carry-over from other donors' samples. CDR3s include the opening cysteine and the closing phenylalanine or tryptophan. The order of the fields is CDR3 DNA, CDR3 protein, J gene, V gene, clone size, D gene. The D gene is left open where the match is weak. Not all rows give a size; the values are once, few, many and, for expanded clones, a class.

CDR3 DNA: TGTGCCAGCAGTAGAAACCCTAGGACGGTACAAGAGACCCAGTACTTC
CDR3 protein: CASSRNPRTVQETQYF
J gene: TRBJ2-5
V gene: TRBV6-2/TRBV6-3
clone size: few
D gene: -

CDR3 DNA: TGTGCCAGCAGCAGAACCGGGACTAGCTGGGGGAGGTCCTACGAGCAGTACTTC
CDR3 protein: CASSRTGTSWGRSYEQYF
J gene: TRBJ2-7
V gene: TRBV7-2
clone size: many
D gene: TRBD2

CDR3 DNA: TGTGCCAGCAGCTCGGAGGGGGGCCGCTATGGCTACACCTTC
CDR3 protein: CASSSEGGRYGYTF
J gene: TRBJ1-2
V gene: TRBV11-2
clone size: -
D gene: -

CDR3 DNA: TGTGCCAGCAGACGACAGGCTAGTGAAGCTTTCTTT
CDR3 protein: CASRRQASEAFF
J gene: TRBJ1-1
V gene: TRBV28
clone size: few
D gene: -

CDR3 DNA: TGTGCCAGCAGCTTAGGTGCCGGGATAGATACGCAGTATTTT
CDR3 protein: CASSLGAGIDTQYF
J gene: TRBJ2-3
V gene: TRBV7-6
clone size: few
D gene: -

CDR3 DNA: TGCGCCAGCAGCCCGGGACAGGGGGCCGACGAGCAGTACTTC
CDR3 protein: CASSPGQGADEQYF
J gene: TRBJ2-7
V gene: TRBV4-1
clone size: few
D gene: TRBD1

CDR3 DNA: TGTGCCAGCAGCCCGGACAGGGACCACCAAGAGACCCAGTACTTC
CDR3 protein: CASSPDRDHQETQYF
J gene: TRBJ2-5
V gene: TRBV7-6
clone size: -
D gene: TRBD1

CDR3 DNA: TGTGCCAGCCATAAAAGGACAGGGAATGAAAAACTGTTTTTT
CDR3 protein: CASHKRTGNEKLFF
J gene: TRBJ1-4
V gene: TRBV28
clone size: -
D gene: TRBD1

CDR3 DNA: TGTGCCAGCAGCTTACTTGGGGTAAGCTCCTACAATGAGCAGTTCTTC
CDR3 protein: CASSLLGVSSYNEQFF
J gene: TRBJ2-1
V gene: TRBV7-9
clone size: -
D gene: -

CDR3 DNA: TGTGCCAGCAGTTCCCCACTAGCGGGAGGGCTGTGGGAGCAGTACTTC
CDR3 protein: CASSSPLAGGLWEQYF
J gene: TRBJ2-7
V gene: TRBV7-9
clone size: many
D gene: TRBD2

CDR3 DNA: TGTGCCAGCAGCTCCCGGGGCACCGGGGAGCTGTTTTTT
CDR3 protein: CASSSRGTGELFF
J gene: TRBJ2-2
V gene: TRBV11-3
clone size: few
D gene: -

CDR3 DNA: TGCGCCAGCAGCCGGTACGGGACAGACCCTTATAATTCACCCCTCCACTTT
CDR3 protein: CASSRYGTDPYNSPLHF
J gene: TRBJ1-6
V gene: TRBV5-1
clone size: -
D gene: TRBD1

CDR3 DNA: TGTGCCAGCAGTATGGGCGGTTACGAGCAGTACTTC
CDR3 protein: CASSMGGYEQYF
J gene: TRBJ2-7
V gene: TRBV11-3
clone size: few
D gene: -

CDR3 DNA: TGTGCCAGCAGGGCAACGAACACTGAAGCTTTCTTT
CDR3 protein: CASRATNTEAFF
J gene: TRBJ1-1
V gene: TRBV2
clone size: -
D gene: -

CDR3 DNA: TGTGCCAGCACTCGGGTGGGGTACACTGAAGCTTTCTTT
CDR3 protein: CASTRVGYTEAFF
J gene: TRBJ1-1
V gene: TRBV27
clone size: -
D gene: -

CDR3 DNA: TGTGCCAGCAGTTCCGACAGGGTTGAAAAACTGTTTTTT
CDR3 protein: CASSSDRVEKLFF
J gene: TRBJ1-4
V gene: TRBV28
clone size: few
D gene: TRBD1

CDR3 DNA: TGTGCCAGCAGCTTTCGGCTAGCGGGGGTCCGGAGCGAGCAGTACTTC
CDR3 protein: CASSFRLAGVRSEQYF
J gene: TRBJ2-7
V gene: TRBV7-2
clone size: many
D gene: TRBD2

CDR3 DNA: TGTGCCAGTAGGACAGGATCGACTGAAGCTTTCTTT
CDR3 protein: CASRTGSTEAFF
J gene: TRBJ1-1
V gene: TRBV19
clone size: -
D gene: -

CDR3 DNA: TGTGCCAGCAGCTCATCTTCTAGCGGGGGGGCCCAAGAGACCCAGTACTTC
CDR3 protein: CASSSSSSGGAQETQYF
J gene: TRBJ2-5
V gene: TRBV7-9
clone size: many
D gene: TRBD2

CDR3 DNA: TGTGCCAGCAGTGAAGTAGGGAACACTGAAGCTTTCTTT
CDR3 protein: CASSEVGNTEAFF
J gene: TRBJ1-1
V gene: TRBV6-1
clone size: -
D gene: -

CDR3 DNA: TGTGCCAGCAGAACGACAGGGGGTCGGGAGCAGTACTTC
CDR3 protein: CASRTTGGREQYF
J gene: TRBJ2-7
V gene: TRBV6-5
clone size: -
D gene: TRBD1

CDR3 DNA: TGTGCCAGCAGCTTATTTGGGGGTATCAATCAGCCCCAGCATTTT
CDR3 protein: CASSLFGGINQPQHF
J gene: TRBJ1-5
V gene: TRBV7-8
clone size: many
D gene: -

CDR3 DNA: TGTGCCAGCAAGTTACAGGGGGCGAACACCGGGGAGCTGTTTTTT
CDR3 protein: CASKLQGANTGELFF
J gene: TRBJ2-2
V gene: TRBV6-5
clone size: few
D gene: TRBD1

CDR3 DNA: TGTGCCAGCAGCTTGGGGGGCTTCCAGTACTTC
CDR3 protein: CASSLGGFQYF
J gene: TRBJ2-5
V gene: TRBV5-6
clone size: -
D gene: -

CDR3 DNA: TGTGCCAGCAGCTTAGCCGCGTTGGGGGCGTCCTACAATGAGCAGTTCTTC
CDR3 protein: CASSLAALGASYNEQFF
J gene: TRBJ2-1
V gene: TRBV7-6
clone size: -
D gene: -

CDR3 DNA: TGCAGCGTTGTAAGAGGGGGGTTGGACAATGAGCAGTTCTTC
CDR3 protein: CSVVRGGLDNEQFF
J gene: TRBJ2-1
V gene: TRBV29-1
clone size: -
D gene: -

CDR3 DNA: TGTGCCAGCAGCCAGGGAGGGACAGGGATTTTT
CDR3 protein: CASSQGGTGIF
J gene: TRBJ1-4
V gene: TRBV28
clone size: -
D gene: TRBD1

CDR3 DNA: TGCAGTGCTAGAGAGGCAGGGGGCCTTGAAGCTTTCTTT
CDR3 protein: CSAREAGGLEAFF
J gene: TRBJ1-1
V gene: TRBV20-1
clone size: once
D gene: TRBD1

CDR3 DNA: TGCAGTGCTAGAGATTATATGGGGGTCAACTATGGCTACACCTTC
CDR3 protein: CSARDYMGVNYGYTF
J gene: TRBJ1-2
V gene: TRBV20-1
clone size: few
D gene: -

CDR3 DNA: TGTGCCATCAGTGAGTTCGTTCCAAGCGGGGGGGCAGGGGAGACCCAGTACTTC
CDR3 protein: CAISEFVPSGGAGETQYF
J gene: TRBJ2-5
V gene: TRBV10-3
clone size: -
D gene: TRBD2

CDR3 DNA: TGTGCCAGCAGCGCAAAGCTAGCGGGATTGGAGCAGTTCTTC
CDR3 protein: CASSAKLAGLEQFF
J gene: TRBJ2-1
V gene: TRBV7-2
clone size: many
D gene: TRBD2

CDR3 DNA: TGCAGTGCTAGTTACCGGGACAGGGCGTCGAACTATGGCTACACCTTC
CDR3 protein: CSASYRDRASNYGYTF
J gene: TRBJ1-2
V gene: TRBV20-1
clone size: few
D gene: TRBD1

CDR3 DNA: TGTGCCAGCAGCCAAGAAGGGGGGGCTAATGAAAAACTGTTTTTT
CDR3 protein: CASSQEGGANEKLFF
J gene: TRBJ1-4
V gene: TRBV4-2
clone size: few
D gene: -

CDR3 DNA: TGTGCCAGTAGTTCCGGGGACAGGGCCGGTTCACCCCTCCACTTT
CDR3 protein: CASSSGDRAGSPLHF
J gene: TRBJ1-6
V gene: TRBV19
clone size: -
D gene: TRBD1

CDR3 DNA: TGTGCCAGCAGGGGTGGGCAGGGGTACGAGCAGTACTTC
CDR3 protein: CASRGGQGYEQYF
J gene: TRBJ2-7
V gene: TRBV28
clone size: -
D gene: -

CDR3 DNA: TGTGCCAGTAGTTATCTCGGTTCCGGGGAGCTGTTTTTT
CDR3 protein: CASSYLGSGELFF
J gene: TRBJ2-2
V gene: TRBV19
clone size: few
D gene: -

CDR3 DNA: TGTGCCAGCAGCCAGGACATAATCTCCTACGAGCAGTACTTC
CDR3 protein: CASSQDIISYEQYF
J gene: TRBJ2-7
V gene: TRBV3-1
clone size: few
D gene: -

CDR3 DNA: TGTGCCAGCAGCTCCCCGGACTCAAACACTGAAGCTTTCTTT
CDR3 protein: CASSSPDSNTEAFF
J gene: TRBJ1-1
V gene: TRBV7-2
clone size: -
D gene: -

CDR3 DNA: TGTGCCAGCAGTATACAGGGATACAATCAGCCCCAGCATTTT
CDR3 protein: CASSIQGYNQPQHF
J gene: TRBJ1-5
V gene: TRBV28
clone size: few
D gene: -

CDR3 DNA: TGTGCCAGCAGCAACCCTAGGGACTCTCCGGACATTCAGTACTTC
CDR3 protein: CASSNPRDSPDIQYF
J gene: TRBJ2-4
V gene: TRBV7-2
clone size: few
D gene: -

CDR3 DNA: TGTGCCACCCACAATAGCGGGTTGATGTACAATGAGCAGTTCTTC
CDR3 protein: CATHNSGLMYNEQFF
J gene: TRBJ2-1
V gene: TRBV6-2/TRBV6-3
clone size: -
D gene: TRBD2

CDR3 DNA: TGTGCCAGCAGCTCCTCCCGGACAGACCTCTATGGCTACACCTTC
CDR3 protein: CASSSSRTDLYGYTF
J gene: TRBJ1-2
V gene: TRBV7-9
clone size: -
D gene: -

CDR3 DNA: TGTGCCAGCAGCTCGATATCCGCCGGATGGTTGGCAGATACGCAGTATTTT
CDR3 protein: CASSSISAGWLADTQYF
J gene: TRBJ2-3
V gene: TRBV7-8
clone size: medium-sized
D gene: -

CDR3 DNA: TGCAGCGCTAAGGGGGGTTCCGACTCCTACGAGCAGTACTTC
CDR3 protein: CSAKGGSDSYEQYF
J gene: TRBJ2-7
V gene: TRBV20-1
clone size: -
D gene: -

CDR3 DNA: TGTGCCAGCAGTTACTCCCCCTCAAAAACAGGAATACTGGCAAACGCTTTCTTT
CDR3 protein: CASSYSPSKTGILANAFF
J gene: TRBJ1-1
V gene: TRBV6-2/TRBV6-3
clone size: few
D gene: -

CDR3 DNA: TGTGCCAGCAGCTTAGCGGAGTCAGCAAACAATGAGCAGTTCTTC
CDR3 protein: CASSLAESANNEQFF
J gene: TRBJ2-1
V gene: TRBV7-8
clone size: few
D gene: -

CDR3 DNA: TGTGCCAGCAGTTTATCACGGGAGTACCAAGAGACCCAGTACTTC
CDR3 protein: CASSLSREYQETQYF
J gene: TRBJ2-5
V gene: TRBV28
clone size: few
D gene: -

CDR3 DNA: TGCAGCGTTCCAAAAGGGGAGTCCTCCTACGAGCAGTACTTC
CDR3 protein: CSVPKGESSYEQYF
J gene: TRBJ2-7
V gene: TRBV29-1
clone size: few
D gene: -

CDR3 DNA: TGCAGTGCTAGGCTGACTCCCAGCTCCTACGAGCAGTACTTC
CDR3 protein: CSARLTPSSYEQYF
J gene: TRBJ2-7
V gene: TRBV20-1
clone size: few
D gene: -

CDR3 DNA: TGTGCCACCAGCAGAGAATTAGCGGGAGGGCTTTCCTACGAGCAGTACTTC
CDR3 protein: CATSRELAGGLSYEQYF
J gene: TRBJ2-7
V gene: TRBV15
clone size: few
D gene: TRBD2

CDR3 DNA: TGTGCCAGCAGCCAAGGGTTACTTGGATACGAGCAGTACTTC
CDR3 protein: CASSQGLLGYEQYF
J gene: TRBJ2-7
V gene: TRBV14
clone size: few
D gene: -

CDR3 DNA: TGCGCCAGCAGCCCTCGACGGGATTACAATGAGCAGTTCTTC
CDR3 protein: CASSPRRDYNEQFF
J gene: TRBJ2-1
V gene: TRBV4-3
clone size: few
D gene: -

CDR3 DNA: TGTGCCAGCAGCTTAGAGGGTACTCACAACGAGCAGTACTTC
CDR3 protein: CASSLEGTHNEQYF
J gene: TRBJ2-7
V gene: TRBV7-8
clone size: -
D gene: -

CDR3 DNA: TGTGCCAGCAGCTTATCCCCGACGGGGGCTCCGTACTTC
CDR3 protein: CASSLSPTGAPYF
J gene: TRBJ2-7
V gene: TRBV11-2
clone size: -
D gene: -

CDR3 DNA: TGTGCCAGCAGCTTACATCTCGGCAGCTATGGCTACACCTTC
CDR3 protein: CASSLHLGSYGYTF
J gene: TRBJ1-2
V gene: TRBV7-2
clone size: many
D gene: -

CDR3 DNA: TGTGCCAGCAGGGGGACAGGTTCCATTCCTAGTGCTTTCTTT
CDR3 protein: CASRGTGSIPSAFF
J gene: TRBJ1-1
V gene: TRBV28
clone size: few
D gene: TRBD1

CDR3 DNA: TGTGCCAGCAGCCGGGACACCGACTACGAGCAGTACTTC
CDR3 protein: CASSRDTDYEQYF
J gene: TRBJ2-7
V gene: TRBV7-9
clone size: -
D gene: -

CDR3 DNA: TGTGCCAGCACCGACAGAGCCTACGAGCAGTACTTC
CDR3 protein: CASTDRAYEQYF
J gene: TRBJ2-7
V gene: TRBV12-3/TRBV12-4
clone size: -
D gene: -

CDR3 DNA: TGCAGTGCTTTCAGGGCCGGGACAGGCGAGAATGAAAAACTGTTTTTT
CDR3 protein: CSAFRAGTGENEKLFF
J gene: TRBJ1-4
V gene: TRBV20-1
clone size: few
D gene: TRBD1

CDR3 DNA: TGTGCCAGCAGGTCTCTAGCGGGAGCATACAATGAGCAGTTCTTC
CDR3 protein: CASRSLAGAYNEQFF
J gene: TRBJ2-1
V gene: TRBV5-6
clone size: many
D gene: TRBD2